Listed below are T cell receptor beta chains from one sample, sequenced in a study of human T cells and chemical hapten exposure. TCRdb passed the RACE reads through MiXCR, listing each CDR3 protein once. The sample lists more than 250,000 distinct CDR3 sequences, over 7.5% occurring once. This material consisted of whole blood, taken in connection with sensitization to the hapten diphenylcyclopropenone (DPC). The receptors stem from a man aged 18 to 29 with alopecia areata. Some clones in this sample may be carry-over from other donors' samples. Both conserved end residues are part of each CDR3. Fields, in order: CDR3 DNA, CDR3 protein, D gene, clone size, V gene, J gene. A D gene is named only where the DNA matches it firmly. Clone sizes are given selectively: once, few, many, or a class where the clone is expanded.

TGCGCCAGCAGCTCCGGGACCATCCGGGAGACCCAGTACTTC	CASSSGTIRETQYF	-	-	TRBV5-1	TRBJ2-5
TGCAGTGCAAGTGGGGGGGTCGGTCAGCCCCAGCATTTT	CSASGGVGQPQHF	-	-	TRBV20-1	TRBJ1-5
TGCAGTGCTAGAGAAGAGGGGCTCTCGAGGCCCCAGCATTTT	CSAREEGLSRPQHF	-	few	TRBV20-1	TRBJ1-5
TGTGCCAGCAGCTTGGGCACAGATACGCAGTATTTT	CASSLGTDTQYF	-	many	TRBV7-9	TRBJ2-3
TGTGCCAGCAGCGCCCAGACAGCACAAGAGACCCAGTACTTC	CASSAQTAQETQYF	-	-	TRBV7-2	TRBJ2-5
TGTGCCAGCAGCTTAAACGAAGATACGCAGTATTTT	CASSLNEDTQYF	-	few	TRBV7-9	TRBJ2-3
TGTGCCAGCAGTTACCCCAGAGGGAGGCGGGGGCCCACAGATACGCAGTATTTT	CASSYPRGRRGPTDTQYF	-	few	TRBV6-2/TRBV6-3	TRBJ2-3
TGCAGCGTTGATTTGCAGGCTGGGGCCAACGTCCTGACTTTC	CSVDLQAGANVLTF	-	-	TRBV29-1	TRBJ2-6
TGTGCCAGCAGTTTAGTGTCGGGGACCCATACCCATGAGCAGTTCTTC	CASSLVSGTHTHEQFF	-	few	TRBV12-3/TRBV12-4	TRBJ2-1
TGCAGCGTTAACGGGCCTCAAGAGACCCAGTACTTC	CSVNGPQETQYF	-	many	TRBV29-1	TRBJ2-5
TGCGCCAGCAGCTTGGGTCCAGGGACTGGGGCCAACGTCCTGACTTTC	CASSLGPGTGANVLTF	-	-	TRBV5-1	TRBJ2-6
TGTGCCATCAAGGCGGCTTCCTATAATTCACCCCTCCACTTT	CAIKAASYNSPLHF	-	few	TRBV10-3	TRBJ1-6
TGCGCCAGCAGCGCAGGACAGGGGACCCTCCAAGAGACCCAGTACTTC	CASSAGQGTLQETQYF	TRBD1	-	TRBV5-1	TRBJ2-5
TGTGCCAGCAACCCCCGGGCGGTCCGGATCGGGGAGCTGTTTTTT	CASNPRAVRIGELFF	-	many	TRBV28	TRBJ2-2
TGTGCCACCGACCCGAGGACGGTCGGAAACACCATATATTTT	CATDPRTVGNTIYF	-	few	TRBV12-3/TRBV12-4	TRBJ1-3
TGTGCCAGCAGCTTATTTTTAGTCCAGAACACCGGGGAGCTGTTTTTT	CASSLFLVQNTGELFF	-	-	TRBV7-2	TRBJ2-2
TGTGCCACCCACCCAGGTCCGGGGATCAGCAATCAGCCCCAGCATTTT	CATHPGPGISNQPQHF	-	-	TRBV24-1	TRBJ1-5
TGTGCCAGCAGTTTAATTGGGGGATCAGAGACCCAGTACTTC	CASSLIGGSETQYF	-	few	TRBV12-3/TRBV12-4	TRBJ2-5
TGTGCCAGCAGCCCCCGGGACGAAGCTTTCTTT	CASSPRDEAFF	-	few	TRBV12-3/TRBV12-4	TRBJ1-1
TGTGCCAGCAGATATGCAGGGTCAGAGACCCAGTACTTC	CASRYAGSETQYF	-	few	TRBV27	TRBJ2-5
TGTGCCAGCAGCGTACGGGGGGCATTCAATCAGCCCCAGCATTTT	CASSVRGAFNQPQHF	-	-	TRBV9	TRBJ1-5
TGTGCCAGCAGCAGGTGGGGGCTCAGTACTGAAGCTTTCTTT	CASSRWGLSTEAFF	-	-	TRBV7-6	TRBJ1-1
TGCGCCAGCAGCGACTGGAGTAATACGCAGTATTTT	CASSDWSNTQYF	-	-	TRBV10-1	TRBJ2-3
TGCGCCAGCAGACGGGACGCCACCGGGGAGCTGTTTTTT	CASRRDATGELFF	-	many	TRBV4-3	TRBJ2-2
TGCAGTGCTAGAGAGGCCCGGAGCTATGGCTACACCTTC	CSAREARSYGYTF	-	few	TRBV20-1	TRBJ1-2
TGTGCCAGCAGCAGGGGGCAGACAGGGTATGGCTACACCTTC	CASSRGQTGYGYTF	TRBD1	once	TRBV7-2	TRBJ1-2
TGTGCCAGCGTCTCCTCATTGAGGGGGGGGAACACTGAAGCTTTCTTT	CASVSSLRGGNTEAFF	-	few	TRBV12-3/TRBV12-4	TRBJ1-1
TGTGCCAGCAGGCTAGGGGGCACAGATACGCAGTATTTT	CASRLGGTDTQYF	-	-	TRBV27	TRBJ2-3
TGCAGTGCTTCCCTTGGGGCAGCCTCTGGAAACACCATATATTTT	CSASLGAASGNTIYF	-	-	TRBV20-1	TRBJ1-3